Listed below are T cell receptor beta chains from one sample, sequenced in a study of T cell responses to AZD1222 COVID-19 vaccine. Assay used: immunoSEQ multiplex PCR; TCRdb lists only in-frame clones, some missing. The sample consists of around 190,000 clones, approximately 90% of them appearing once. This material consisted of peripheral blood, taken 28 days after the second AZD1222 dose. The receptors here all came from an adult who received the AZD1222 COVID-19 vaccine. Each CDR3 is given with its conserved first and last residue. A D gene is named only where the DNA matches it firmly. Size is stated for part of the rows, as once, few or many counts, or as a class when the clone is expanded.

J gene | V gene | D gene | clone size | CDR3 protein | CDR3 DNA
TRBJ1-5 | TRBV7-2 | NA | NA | CASGWGYNQPQHF | TGTGCCAGTGGGTGGGGGTACAATCAGCCCCAGCATTTT
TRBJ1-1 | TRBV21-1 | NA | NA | CASFLWEGRGAFF | NA
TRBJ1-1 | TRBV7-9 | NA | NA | CASIADSRNTEAFF | TGTGCCAGCATCGCCGACAGTCGGAACACTGAAGCTTTCTTT
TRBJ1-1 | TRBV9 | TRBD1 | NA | CASSDRPGQGAFETEAFF | TGTGCCAGCAGCGACCGACCGGGACAGGGGGCTTTTGAGACTGAAGCTTTCTTT
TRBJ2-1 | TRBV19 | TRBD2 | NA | CASSIGGSVYNEQFF | TGTGCCAGTAGTATCGGCGGGAGTGTCTACAATGAGCAGTTCTTC
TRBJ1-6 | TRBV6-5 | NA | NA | CASSYSAGRSALHF | TGTGCCAGCAGTTACTCGGCAGGGAGGTCGGCCCTCCACTTT
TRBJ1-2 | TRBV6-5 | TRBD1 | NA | CASIPGQGASYGYTF | TGTGCCAGCATCCCGGGACAGGGGGCTAGCTATGGCTACACCTTC
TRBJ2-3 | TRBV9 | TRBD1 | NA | CASSEYWTGASDTQYF | TGTGCCAGCAGCGAGTATTGGACAGGGGCGTCAGATACGCAGTATTTT
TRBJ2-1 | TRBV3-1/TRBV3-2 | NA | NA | CASSQARVRNEQFF | TGTGCCAGCAGCCAAGCTCGGGTGAGGAATGAGCAGTTCTTC
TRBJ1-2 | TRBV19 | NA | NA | CASSPKGGGYTF | TGTGCCAGTAGTCCCAAGGGAGGAGGCTACACCTTC
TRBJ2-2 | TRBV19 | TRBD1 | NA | CASRRQGITGELFF | TGTGCCAGTAGACGACAGGGGATAACCGGGGAGCTGTTTTTT
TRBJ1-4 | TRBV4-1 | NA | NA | CASSRNSYNEKLFF | TGCGCCAGCAGCCGCAACAGTTATAATGAAAAACTGTTTTTT
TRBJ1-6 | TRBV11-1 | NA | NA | CASSLLRNSPLHF | TGTGCCAGCAGCCTACTCCGGAATTCACCCCTCCACTTT
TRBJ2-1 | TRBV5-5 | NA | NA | CASSPDQYNEQFF | TGTGCCAGCAGCCCCGACCAGTACAATGAGCAGTTCTTC
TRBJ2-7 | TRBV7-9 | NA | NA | CASSFVVSSYEQYF | TGTGCCAGCAGCTTCGTGGTGAGCTCCTACGAGCAGTACTTC
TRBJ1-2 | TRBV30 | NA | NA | CAWSMPGGYTF | TGTGCCTGGAGCATGCCAGGTGGCTACACCTTC
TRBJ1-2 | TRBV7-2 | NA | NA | CASSVSATNYGYTF | TGTGCCAGCAGCGTATCGGCCACTAACTATGGCTACACCTTC
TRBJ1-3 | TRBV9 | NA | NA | CASSVEGNTIYF | TGTGCCAGCAGCGTAGAGGGAAACACCATATATTTT
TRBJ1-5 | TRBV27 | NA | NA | CASSLQGSGPRNQPQHF | TGTGCCAGCAGTTTACAAGGTTCCGGCCCAAGGAATCAGCCCCAGCATTTT
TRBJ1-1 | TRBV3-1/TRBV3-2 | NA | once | CASSLDGNTEAFF | TGTGCCAGCAGCCTGGATGGAAACACTGAAGCTTTCTTT
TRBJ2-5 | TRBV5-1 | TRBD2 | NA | CASSSMLGGKETQYF | TGCGCCAGCAGCTCTATGCTCGGGGGGAAAGAGACCCAGTACTTC
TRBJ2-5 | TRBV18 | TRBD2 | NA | CASSTSSRTSRQETQYF | TGTGCCAGCTCTACATCTAGCCGGACTAGCCGTCAAGAGACCCAGTACTTC
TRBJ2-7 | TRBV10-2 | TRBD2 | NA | CASSHTSGGYEQYF | TGCGCCAGCAGTCATACTAGCGGGGGTTACGAGCAGTACTTC